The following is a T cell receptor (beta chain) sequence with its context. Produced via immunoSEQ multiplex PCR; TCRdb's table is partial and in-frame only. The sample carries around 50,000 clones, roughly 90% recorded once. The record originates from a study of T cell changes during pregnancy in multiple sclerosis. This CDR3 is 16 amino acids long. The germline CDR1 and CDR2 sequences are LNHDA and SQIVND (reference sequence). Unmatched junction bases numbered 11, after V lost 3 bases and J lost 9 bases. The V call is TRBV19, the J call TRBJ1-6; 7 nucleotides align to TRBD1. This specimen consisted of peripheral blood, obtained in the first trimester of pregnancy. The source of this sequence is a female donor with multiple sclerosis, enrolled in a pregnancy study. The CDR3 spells CASSIEGAIGSSPLHF. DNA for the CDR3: TGTGCCAGTAGTATCGAGGGGGCAATCGGTAGTTCACCCCTCCACTTT.